One and the same sample provided the 14 T cell receptor beta chains below, sequenced in a study of cytomegalovirus exposure and HLA in healthy donors. The assay was immunoSEQ multiplex PCR, and TCRdb's table has in-frame clones only and misses some. In the table there are tens of thousands of clones, 90% to 97% of which are singletons. Sequencing used PBMCs. These receptors were obtained from a woman aged 18-30 years in good health and CMV-seronegative.

The chain carries TRBV29-1 and TRBJ1-2; 9 nucleotides match TRBD1. Germline V CDR1 and CDR2: SQVTM, ANQGSEA. Unmatched junction bases numbered 11, after V lost 6 bases and J lost 9 bases. The CDR3 loop spans 13 amino acids. The DNA for the CDR3 is TGCAGCGTCGAGGGACCGGACAGGGGTAGCTACACCTTC. The encoded protein is CSVEGPDRGSYTF.

This chain links TRBV11-1 with TRBJ2-5; perhaps TRBD1 as D (6 bases). CDR1 is SGHAT and CDR2 is FQDESV in the germline V gene (reference sequence). The CDR3 extends over 15 amino acids. The V end lost 5 bases, the J end lost 0 bases, and 13 bases lay between the germline ends. The CDR3 bases are TGTGCCAGCAGCCCCCCCGACAGGCACCAAGAGACCCAGTACTTC. Translation gives CASSPPDRHQETQYF.

CDR3: CASGRGPEANYGYTF. CDR3 sequence (DNA): TGTGCCAGCGGGAGGGGGCCCGAAGCTAACTATGGCTACACCTTC. The chain has TRBV19 and TRBJ1-2; 7 positions match TRBD1. CDR3 length equals 15 residues. V was pared by 9 bases and J by 0 bases, with 10 bases of the junction left unmatched. Germline CDR1 and CDR2: LNHDA and SQIVND (reference sequence).

The DNA of the CDR3 is TGTGCCAGCAGCTACGGACTAGCGGGAGGGTTTGGCGAGCAGTACTTC. It yields the protein CASSYGLAGGFGEQYF. The rearrangement joins TRBV7-9 to TRBJ2-7, with 15 bases identical to TRBD2. The length of the CDR3 is 16 residues. CDR1 is SEHNR and CDR2 is FQNEAQ in the germline V gene (reference sequence). Germline trimming cut 4 bases from V and 6 bases from J; bases unmatched to any gene: 7. The full variable domain, its missing parts supplied by reference TRBV7-9 and TRBJ2-7, is DTGVSQNPRHKITKRGQNVTFRCDPISEHNRLYWYRQTLGQGPEFLTYFQNEAQLEKSRLLSDRFSAERPKGSFSTLEIQRTEQGDSAMYLCASSYGLAGGFGEQYFGPGTRLTVT.

The chain uses TRBV4-3 and TRBJ2-1; 10 bases align to TRBD2. Germline values: CDR1 LGHNA, CDR2 YSLEER. This CDR3 comprises 16 residues. V lost 3 bases, J lost 6 bases, and 8 bases stayed unmatched. CDR3 sequence (DNA): TGCGCCAGCAGCCACCCTACTAGCGGGGTTTCCAATGAGCAGTTCTTC. Its translation: CASSHPTSGVSNEQFF.

The V and J genes are TRBV9 and TRBJ1-6; D ambiguous. V shed 0 bases and J shed 9 bases, with 13 bases lying between them. Germline V gives CDR1 SGDLS, CDR2 YYNGEE. CDR3 length: 15 residues. CDR3 amino acids: CASSVAAYLGSPLHF. CDR3 in DNA: TGTGCCAGCAGCGTAGCGGCTTACCTAGGTTCACCCCTCCACTTT.

Only a few counts were recorded for this clone. The V and J genes are TRBV6-6 and TRBJ2-7; 12 bases are a match to TRBD2. V was pared by 6 bases and J by 4 bases, with 10 bases of the junction left unmatched. The CDR3 has 16 residues. CDR1 and CDR2 (germline): MNHNY, SVGAGI (reference sequence). The CDR3 DNA reads TGTGCCAGCAGAACACTAGCGGGGGGCGCCGGTTACGAGCAGTACTTC. Residues: CASRTLAGGAGYEQYF.

The rearrangement links TRBV2 to TRBJ1-4; D is undetermined. Germline V gives CDR1 SNHLY, CDR2 FYNNEI. The CDR3 extends over 16 amino acids. V lost 0 bases to trimming and J lost 4 bases, with 12 bases between them. The DNA for the CDR3 is TGTGCCAGCAGTGAAGCGTTCGCAGGAAGTAATGAAAAACTGTTTTTT. Translating it yields CASSEAFAGSNEKLFF.

The V and J genes are TRBV7-9 and TRBJ2-7; 8 bases match TRBD1. The CDR3 contains 15 residues. CDR1 is SEHNR, CDR2 FQNEAQ, per germline (reference sequence). Germline trimming cut 5 bases from V and 9 bases from J; bases unmatched to any gene: 15. CDR3 nucleotides: TGTGCCAGCAGCCCAGGACAGGGAGAGACTTTGGGGCAGTACTTC. This encodes CASSPGQGETLGQYF.

This chain links TRBV4-2 with TRBJ2-5; 8 nucleotides line up with TRBD2. In germline, CDR1 is LGHNA, CDR2 YNFKEQ. The V gene end was trimmed by 3 bases and the J gene end by 4 bases; junction bases not matched to a gene: 4. The CDR3 covers 14 residues. In DNA form, the CDR3 reads TGTGCCAGCAGCCAGGGAGGACTAGCAGAGACCCAGTACTTC. Residues: CASSQGGLAETQYF.

The V call is TRBV28, the J call TRBJ1-2, with a tentative D call TRBD1 (6 bases). This CDR3 spans 15 amino acids. The germline V gene has CDR1 MDHEN and CDR2 SYDVKM. The CDR3 DNA reads as TGTGCGATACGGGCACGGGTGGACAGACCGCGGGGCTACACCTTC. As protein: CAIRARVDRPRGYTF.

V is TRBV7-8 and J is TRBJ2-2, with TRBD2 identical over 11 bases. Germline lookup yields CDR1 SGHVS and CDR2 FQNEAQ. With V trimmed by 5 bases and J by 6 bases, 14 bases remained unmatched. The CDR3 length is 18 residues. The CDR3 bases are TGTGCCAGCAGCCCCCAACCCACTAGCGGGGGATATTCCGGGGAGCTGTTTTTT. Translated: CASSPQPTSGGYSGELFF.

The genes are TRBV5-1 and TRBJ1-1; maybe TRBD1 (6 bases). This CDR3 is built from 15 residues. Trimming took off 4 bases at V and 1 base at J, with 14 bases between the two ends. Germline loops: CDR1 SGHRS, CDR2 YFSETQ. Here the CDR3 DNA reads TGCGCCAGCAGCCCTGGGGGGGGGCGGAACACTGAAGCTTTCTTT. Translating gives CASSPGGGRNTEAFF. The full variable domain, rest sourced from reference TRBV5-1 and TRBJ1-1, is KAGVTQTPRYLIKTRGQQVTLSCSPISGHRSVSWYQQTPGQGLQFLFEYFSETQRNKGNFPGRFSGRQFSNSRSEMNVSTLELGDSALYLCASSPGGGRNTEAFFGQGTRLTVV.

The chain is built from TRBV2 and TRBJ1-5, with 9 bases aligning to TRBD1. Germline V gives CDR1 SNHLY, CDR2 FYNNEI. V gave up 3 bases and J gave up 6 bases; unmatched junction bases: 3. This CDR3 comprises 14 residues. CDR3 region: CASSETTGGQPQHF. For the CDR3, the DNA is TGTGCCAGCAGTGAGACGACAGGGGGTCAGCCCCAGCATTTT.